This T cell receptor beta chain was identified during a study of CD8 T cells in ankylosing spondylitis. TCRdb analysed the 5' RACE reads with MiXCR anew, one entry per CDR3 protein. The sample records some 220,000 distinct CDR3 sequences, roughly a tenth being singletons. The germline V gene encodes CDR1 LGHNA and CDR2 YNFKEQ. The CDR3 has 15 amino acids. The ends were cut back, 5 bases at V and 4 bases at J, with 18 bases in the middle. This clonotype was recorded many times. The sequenced material came from blood, either unsorted or a sorted T cell fraction (not recorded which). This clonotype was sampled from a male donor with ankylosing spondylitis or in good health (not recorded which). The V call is TRBV4-2, the J call TRBJ2-7; D is perhaps TRBD2 (5 bases). The CDR3 is CASSYLSGFDYEQYF. The CDR3 nucleotides read TGTGCCAGCAGCTACCTTTCGGGGTTCGATTACGAGCAGTACTTC.